The rows below give T cell receptor beta chains drawn from one sample of a study of shared clonotypes between healthy human individuals. Libraries were prepared by immunoSEQ multiplex PCR; TCRdb keeps only in-frame clonotypes and omits some of them. Of 2 million to 2.5 million clones listed, roughly 95% are singletons. Sequencing used naive CD4+ T cells sorted from blood. The receptors derive from a man between 18 and 35 years old in good health. Each CDR3 is given with its conserved first and last residue. D genes are given only for firm matches. For some rows the clone size is stated as once, few or many, or as a class when expanded; others skip it.

V gene	D gene	clone size	J gene	CDR3 protein	CDR3 DNA
TRBV10-1	-	-	TRBJ2-3	CASSPGRTDTQYF	TGCGCCAGCAGCCCCGGCCGCACAGATACGCAGTATTTT
TRBV7-9	-	once	TRBJ1-3	CASSLFTGTGNTIYF	TGTGCCAGCAGCTTATTTACAGGAACTGGAAACACCATATATTTT
TRBV30	-	-	TRBJ1-2	CAWSRDNYGYTF	TGTGCCTGGAGCCGGGACAACTATGGCTACACCTTC
TRBV5-6	TRBD1	-	TRBJ1-3	CASSSLQGAGNTIYF	TGTGCCAGCAGCTCGTTACAGGGGGCTGGAAACACCATATATTTT
TRBV10-3	-	-	TRBJ2-2	CAISETVDTGELFF	TGTGCCATCAGTGAGACAGTGGACACCGGGGAGCTGTTTTTT
TRBV6-5	TRBD2	-	TRBJ2-4	CASSPGLVSISIQYF	TGTGCCAGCAGTCCGGGACTAGTATCAATTAGCATTCAGTACTTC
TRBV11-3	TRBD2	-	TRBJ2-1	CASSFSGDEQFF	TGTGCCAGCAGCTTTAGCGGGGATGAGCAGTTCTTC
TRBV15	-	-	TRBJ2-5	CATSRGGFGETQYF	TGTGCCACCAGCAGAGGAGGGTTCGGAGAGACCCAGTACTTC
TRBV28	-	-	TRBJ1-5	CASSPGRGGYQPQHF	TGTGCCAGCAGTCCAGGGCGGGGGGGGTATCAGCCCCAGCATTTT
TRBV10-2	TRBD1	-	TRBJ1-1	CASRGQGSNTEAFF	TGCGCCAGCAGGGGACAGGGTTCGAACACTGAAGCTTTCTTT
TRBV28	-	-	TRBJ1-4	CASSLNRGSEKLFF	TGTGCCAGCAGTTTAAATAGGGGGAGTGAAAAACTGTTTTTT
TRBV29-1	-	-	TRBJ1-1	CSVETWGTNTEAFF	TGCAGCGTTGAAACCTGGGGGACGAACACTGAAGCTTTCTTT
TRBV7-6	TRBD1	-	TRBJ1-2	CASRKGQGNYGYTF	TGTGCCAGCAGGAAGGGACAGGGGAACTATGGCTACACCTTC
TRBV6-1	-	-	TRBJ1-2	CASSSGIGYGYTF	TGTGCCAGCTCTTCGGGGATCGGCTATGGCTACACCTTC
TRBV5-6	TRBD1	-	TRBJ2-1	CASSLGTGYNEQFF	TGTGCCAGCAGCTTGGGGACAGGCTACAATGAGCAGTTCTTC
TRBV7-2	TRBD2	-	TRBJ2-1	CASSLGATSGNNEQFF	TGTGCCAGCAGCTTGGGGGCGACTAGCGGGAACAATGAGCAGTTCTTC
TRBV28	-	-	TRBJ1-6	CASSLTEGLASRPLHF	TGTGCCAGCAGTTTAACAGAAGGATTAGCGTCTCGGCCCCTCCACTTT
TRBV6-1	-	-	TRBJ1-1	CASRSKNTEAFF	TGTGCCAGCAGAAGTAAGAACACTGAAGCTTTCTTT
TRBV18	TRBD1	-	TRBJ1-2	CASSPGTGGHGYTF	TGTGCCAGCTCACCCGGGACAGGGGGCCATGGCTACACCTTC
TRBV10-3	-	-	TRBJ2-7	CAISDPLREQYF	TGTGCCATCAGTGACCCCCTTCGGGAGCAGTACTTC
TRBV7-8	-	-	TRBJ1-5	CASSLEVNQPQHF	TGTGCCAGCAGCTTAGAGGTAAATCAGCCCCAGCATTTT
TRBV7-9	-	-	TRBJ2-7	CASSPPSGWNEQYF	TGTGCCAGCAGCCCCCCTTCGGGGTGGAACGAGCAGTACTTC
TRBV7-2	TRBD1	-	TRBJ2-1	CASSFRTGRDEQFF	TGTGCCAGCAGCTTCCGGACAGGGAGAGATGAGCAGTTCTTC
TRBV2	-	-	TRBJ2-7	CASCQVLEQYF	TGTGCCAGCTGTCAAGTCCTCGAGCAGTACTTC
TRBV6-1	-	few	TRBJ2-3	CASSEALVLADTQYF	TGTGCCAGCAGTGAAGCTCTGGTGCTCGCAGATACGCAGTATTTT
TRBV7-3	TRBD2	once	TRBJ2-7	CASSPYGEGYEQYF	TGTGCCAGCAGCCCATATGGGGAGGGGTACGAGCAGTACTTC
TRBV5-4	-	-	TRBJ2-7	CASSLRLLGSYEQYF	TGTGCCAGCAGCTTGCGACTTTTGGGATCCTACGAGCAGTACTTC
TRBV5-8	-	-	TRBJ1-5	CASSPRQDHSNQPQHF	TGTGCCAGCAGTCCCAGACAGGATCATAGCAATCAGCCCCAGCATTTT
TRBV7-9	-	-	TRBJ2-2	CASSHFRMRELFF	TGTGCCAGCAGTCACTTCCGCATGAGGGAGCTGTTTTTT
TRBV6-5	-	-	TRBJ2-3	CASSRQGDTQYF	TGTGCCAGCAGTCGGCAGGGGGATACGCAGTATTTT
TRBV9	-	-	TRBJ2-2	CASSGQGTPNTGELFF	TGTGCCAGCAGCGGCCAGGGGACCCCGAACACCGGGGAGCTGTTTTTT
TRBV13	TRBD2	once	TRBJ2-2	CASSLAGGDTGELFF	TGTGCCAGCAGCTTAGCGGGAGGAGACACCGGGGAGCTGTTTTTT
TRBV6-5	-	-	TRBJ2-7	CASRSRVSSYEQYF	TGTGCCAGCAGGTCCAGGGTAAGCTCCTACGAGCAGTACTTC
TRBV10-3	TRBD2	-	TRBJ2-7	CAISEIAGNYEQYF	TGTGCCATCAGTGAAATAGCGGGGAACTACGAGCAGTACTTC
TRBV11-2	-	-	TRBJ1-6	CASSLAGGNSPLHF	TGTGCCAGCAGCCTAGCAGGCGGGAATTCACCCCTCCACTTT
TRBV7-2	-	-	TRBJ1-5	CASSLGQNQPQHF	TGTGCCAGCAGCTTAGGGCAGAATCAGCCCCAGCATTTT
TRBV6-1	-	-	TRBJ2-7	CASSERGGQYEQYF	TGTGCCAGCAGTGAAAGGGGGGGGCAATACGAGCAGTACTTC
TRBV7-2	TRBD2	-	TRBJ2-7	CASSLIGTSVKSEQYF	TGTGCCAGCAGCTTAATAGGCACTAGCGTGAAGTCGGAGCAGTACTTC
TRBV29-1	-	-	TRBJ2-7	CSVSNSYEQYF	TGCAGCGTAAGCAACTCCTACGAGCAGTACTTC
TRBV10-3	TRBD1	-	TRBJ1-1	CATFSGTDTEAFF	TGTGCCACCTTTTCTGGGACAGACACTGAAGCTTTCTTT
TRBV27	-	-	TRBJ1-5	CASSFGGSNQPQHF	TGTGCCAGCAGTTTCGGTGGTAGCAATCAGCCCCAGCATTTT
TRBV25-1	TRBD1	-	TRBJ1-4	CASSDETGKEKLFF	TGTGCCAGCAGTGACGAGACAGGGAAGGAAAAACTGTTTTTT
TRBV30	TRBD2	-	TRBJ2-7	CAWSRGGASYEQYF	TGTGCCTGGAGCCGGGGAGGGGCTTCCTACGAGCAGTACTTC
TRBV5-4	TRBD1	-	TRBJ2-6	CASSSPGQTFSGANVLTF	TGTGCCAGCAGCTCCCCGGGACAGACCTTTTCTGGGGCCAACGTCCTGACTTTC
TRBV11-2	TRBD1	-	TRBJ2-2	CASSTTDRVVTGELFF	TGTGCCAGCAGCACGACTGACAGGGTTGTCACCGGGGAGCTGTTTTTT
TRBV29-1	-	-	TRBJ2-2	CSVDSGSGTFTGELFF	TGCAGCGTTGATTCGGGGAGCGGAACGTTCACCGGGGAGCTGTTTTTT
TRBV9	-	-	TRBJ1-1	CASSVATRGTEAFF	TGTGCCAGCAGCGTAGCTACCCGAGGGACTGAAGCTTTCTTT
TRBV6-4	-	-	TRBJ2-2	CASSALTGNQLFF	TGTGCCAGCAGTGCCTTAACAGGGAATCAGCTGTTTTTT
TRBV5-4	-	-	TRBJ2-1	CASSLGRALYNEQFF	TGTGCCAGCAGCTTGGGCAGGGCCCTATACAATGAGCAGTTCTTC
TRBV27	-	-	TRBJ2-2	CASSLWQSGELFF	TGTGCCAGCAGTTTATGGCAGTCCGGGGAGCTGTTTTTT
TRBV19	TRBD1	-	TRBJ1-5	CASSPRDRDNQPQHF	TGTGCCAGTAGCCCCCGGGACAGGGACAATCAGCCCCAGCATTTT
TRBV30	TRBD2	-	TRBJ2-3	CAWRYVTSGGSDTQYF	TGTGCCTGGAGATATGTCACTAGCGGGGGGTCAGATACGCAGTATTTT
TRBV2	-	-	TRBJ1-2	CASSEIGTVHF	TGTGCCAGCAGTGAAATCGGGACGGTCCACTTC
TRBV2	-	-	TRBJ1-1	CASGLGPTEAFF	TGTGCCAGCGGACTCGGACCCACTGAAGCTTTCTTT
TRBV6-5	TRBD1	-	TRBJ2-2	CASRSGQGWVGELFF	TGTGCCAGCAGATCGGGACAGGGGTGGGTCGGGGAGCTGTTTTTT